The 23 T cell receptor beta chains listed next were all sequenced from one sample in a study of T cell repertoires in cytomegalovirus infection. Their cognate antigens are unknown. TCRdb called the reads again in MiXCR, with one record for every CDR3 protein. The sample holds 450,000 to 600,000 distinct CDR3 sequences, 30% to 40% seen once. Sample: cultured PBMCs, taken from culture after CMV antigen stimulation. Every receptor here comes from a human donor in good health (CMV status not recorded). Some clones in this sample may be carry-over from other donors' samples.

This clonotype turned up a few times. This chain uses TRBV7-6 with TRBJ2-1; 13 bases are shared with TRBD2. The germline gives CDR1 SGHVS, CDR2 FNYEAQ. The CDR3 spans 17 residues. The trim removed 6 bases at V and 7 bases at J, leaving 12 bases unmatched. In nucleotides, the CDR3 is TGTGCCAGCAGTCTCAGCCCCGGGACTAGCGGGATAAATGAGCAGTTCTTC. Amino acid sequence: CASSLSPGTSGINEQFF.

This clonotype was detected only a few times. The chain carries TRBV7-2 and TRBJ1-2, with D tentatively TRBD1 (6 bases). Per the germline V gene, CDR1 is SGHTA and CDR2 is FQGNSA. The CDR3 consists of 14 residues. V lost 1 base and J 6 bases, leaving 12 bases between the germline ends. The chain's CDR3 is CASSLGGGAHGYTF. The CDR3 DNA is TGTGCCAGCAGCTTAGGGGGGGGGGCTCATGGCTACACCTTC.

The chain carries TRBV6-1 and TRBJ2-1; D possibly corresponds to TRBD2 (5 bases). V dropped 6 bases and J dropped 2 bases, with 17 bases sitting between them. The CDR3 extends over 16 amino acids. The germline CDR1 and CDR2 sequences are MNHNS and SASEGT. The CDR3 region has the DNA TGTGCCAGCAGCACCCGCCGGGATCCGGCCTACAATGAGCAGTTCTTC. This gives the protein CASSTRRDPAYNEQFF.

The chain is built from TRBV29-1 and TRBJ2-5; 8 bases agree with TRBD1. V was clipped by 3 bases and J by 9 bases; unmatched bases: 12. Germline values: CDR1 SQVTM, CDR2 ANQGSEA. The CDR3 sequence is 14 residues long. This CDR3 is CSVEPGTGLIPQYF. DNA for the CDR3: TGCAGCGTTGAGCCCGGGACAGGTCTGATTCCCCAGTACTTC. Filled out from reference TRBV29-1 and TRBJ2-5, the complete variable domain reads SAVISQKPSRDICQRGTSLTIQCQVDSQVTMMFWYRQQPGQSLTLIATANQGSEATYESGFVIDKFPISRPNLTFSTLTVSNMSPEDSSIYLCSVEPGTGLIPQYFGPGTRLLVL.

The V gene is TRBV29-1, the J gene TRBJ1-1; 8 nucleotides match TRBD1. The V gene's germline CDR1 is SQVTM and CDR2 ANQGSEA. The CDR3 sequence is 12 residues long. With V trimmed by 7 bases and J by 7 bases, 8 bases remained unmatched. This CDR3 is CSDQGAPGEAFF. The DNA of the CDR3 is TGCAGCGACCAGGGGGCGCCGGGTGAAGCTTTCTTT.

DNA of the CDR3: TGCAGTGCTAGGGCTAGCGGGGCAGTCTCCTACGAGCAGTACTTC. This sequence encodes CSARASGAVSYEQYF. The chain combines TRBV20-1 with TRBJ2-7; 9 positions match TRBD2. With 3 bases clipped from V and 0 bases from J, the junction kept 6 bases outside the gene matches. Germline values: CDR1 DFQATT, CDR2 SNEGSKA (reference sequence). There are 15 residues in the CDR3.

V usage is TRBV28 and J usage is TRBJ2-3, with TRBD2 matching over 10 bases. The CDR3 consists of 18 residues. Germline assignment: CDR1 MDHEN and CDR2 SYDVKM. The trim removed 6 bases at V and 6 bases at J, leaving 18 bases unmatched. In DNA form, the CDR3 reads TGTGCCAGCAGAGAGCGGGAGGGCCGGGACTCATGGACGGATACGCAGTATTTT. The encoded protein is CASREREGRDSWTDTQYF.

This clonotype came up many times. The chain links TRBV4-3 to TRBJ2-3; D tentatively reads TRBD1 or TRBD2 (6 bases each). Germline values: CDR1 LGHNA, CDR2 YSLEER. The CDR3 spans 18 residues. Trimming removed 0 bases at V and 5 bases at J, with 21 bases between. CDR3: CASSQDLHRVVAVDTQYF. The CDR3 DNA sequence: TGCGCCAGCAGCCAAGATCTCCACAGGGTAGTAGCGGTAGATACGCAGTATTTT.

This chain uses TRBV20-1 with TRBJ2-3; perhaps TRBD2 as D (6 bases). V gave up 6 bases and J gave up 3 bases, with 16 bases separating them. The CDR3 totals 14 residues. Germline V gives CDR1 DFQATT, CDR2 SNEGSKA (reference sequence). Here the CDR3 DNA reads TGCAGTGCCCACCTGGTGGGAGGAACAGATACGCAGTATTTT. This translates into CSAHLVGGTDTQYF.

V gene TRBV28 combines with J gene TRBJ2-1; either TRBD1 or TRBD2 may supply D (6 bases each). Trimming removed 9 bases from V and 8 bases from J, with 23 bases in between. In germline, CDR1 is MDHEN, CDR2 SYDVKM. The CDR3 is made up of 15 amino acids. The CDR3 region has the DNA TGTGCCAGTTCGGGGGCGGAAGGTCGTTCGGATGAGCAGTTCTTC. It specifies CASSGAEGRSDEQFF.

The rearrangement uses TRBV6-2 or TRBV6-3 and TRBJ2-7; tentatively, D is TRBD2 (5 bases). Germline CDR1 is MNHEY and CDR2 is SVGEGT. The V and J ends lost 5 bases and 2 bases respectively, with 13 bases between them. CDR3 length: 14 residues. CDR3 bases: TGTGCCAGCAGTGCCGGACTGAGAACCTACGAGCAGTACTTC. It translates to CASSAGLRTYEQYF.

This clonotype was observed a few times. The rearrangement links TRBV6-2 or TRBV6-3 to TRBJ2-7; 10 bases fit TRBD2. Unmatched junction bases numbered 5, after V lost 7 bases and J lost 5 bases. The CDR3 spans 13 residues. Germline loops: CDR1 MNHEY, CDR2 SVGEGT. CDR3 region: CASKREGTDEQYF. The CDR3 DNA reads as TGTGCCAGCAAGCGGGAGGGTACCGACGAGCAGTACTTC.

The chain combines TRBV20-1 with TRBJ2-1; 7 nucleotides agree with TRBD2. Trimming took 1 base from V and 6 from J; bases not matched to a gene: 6. Germline CDR1 reads DFQATT; CDR2 reads SNEGSKA (reference sequence). This CDR3 has 14 amino acids. CDR3 in DNA: TGCAGTGCTAGAGGGCGCGGGAGTGGCAATGAGCAGTTCTTC. It codes for CSARGRGSGNEQFF.

The chain has TRBV14 and TRBJ1-2; D gene unclear. Germline lookup yields CDR1 SGHDN and CDR2 FVKESK. V shed 6 bases and J shed 1 base, with 9 bases lying between them. The CDR3 is made up of 13 amino acids. The DNA of the CDR3 is TGTGCCAGCAGTTACGGGATTAACTATGGCTACACCTTC. It yields the protein CASSYGINYGYTF. Full variable domain (missing parts from reference TRBV14 and TRBJ1-2): EAGVTQFPSHSVIEKGQTVTLRCDPISGHDNLYWYRRVMGKEIKFLLHFVKESKQDESGMPNNRFLAERTGGTYSTLKVQPAELEDSGVYFCASSYGINYGYTFGSGTRLTVV.

The V gene is TRBV12-3 or TRBV12-4, the J gene TRBJ2-1, with 15 positions matching TRBD2. CDR3 length: 15 amino acids. J was trimmed by 10 bases and V by 5 bases; bases with no gene match: 6. In DNA, the CDR3 is TGTGCCAGCAGTCCGGGACTAGCGGGAGGATGGGAGCAGTTCTTC. It translates to CASSPGLAGGWEQFF.

This clonotype was counted ten times or more. The V and J genes are TRBV7-2 and TRBJ2-5; D may be TRBD2 (6 bases). Germline values: CDR1 SGHTA, CDR2 FQGNSA. The CDR3 extends over 17 amino acids. Trimming pared 0 bases from V and 4 bases from J, leaving 18 bases between. CDR3 in amino acids: CASSLAPSRGYGETQYF. The CDR3 bases are TGTGCCAGCAGCTTAGCCCCGAGTCGGGGGTATGGAGAGACCCAGTACTTC.

The chain joins TRBV27 to TRBJ1-6, with D uncertain. The CDR3 length is 15 residues. Germline V gives CDR1 MNHEY, CDR2 SMNVEV (reference sequence). The germline V and J ends were trimmed by 6 bases and 2 bases, with 11 bases remaining between them. The CDR3 DNA follows: TGTGCCAGCAGCCTCGACGGGCCCTATAATTCACCCCTCCACTTT. This gives the protein CASSLDGPYNSPLHF.

This chain connects TRBV6-2 or TRBV6-3 to TRBJ2-1, with 10 bases lining up with TRBD2. J was trimmed by 8 bases and V by 6 bases; bases with no gene match: 7. CDR1 and CDR2 (germline): MNHEY, SVGEGT. The CDR3 covers 14 residues. The CDR3 bases are TGTGCCAGCAGCCCGGGACTAGCGAGCGATGAGCAGTTCTTC. Translated: CASSPGLASDEQFF.

The gene calls are TRBV7-2 and TRBJ1-3, with D uncertain. The CDR3 contains 14 residues. Between the trimmed V and J ends, which lost 5 bases and 4 bases, there was a span of 12 bases. Germline CDR1 and CDR2: SGHTA and FQGNSA. Here the CDR3 DNA reads TGTGCCAGCAGCCCAACCAGGTCCGGAAACACCATATATTTT. Translation: CASSPTRSGNTIYF.

Worth noting for this clonotype: A much larger clone is a single base away; this may be a read error. The CDR3 DNA is TGTGCCAGAACCTTGGACCGGGACAGGGACGAGCAGTACTTC. It is translated as CARTLDRDRDEQYF. The V and J genes are TRBV6-1 and TRBJ2-7; 9 nucleotides match TRBD1. Looked up from germline, CDR1 is MNHNS and CDR2 is SASEGT. The V and J ends lost 9 bases and 5 bases, in that order; junction bases with no gene match: 11. The CDR3 is 14 amino acids.

This chain joins TRBV3-1 and TRBJ2-3, with 7 bases aligning to TRBD2. Germline V gene data show CDR1 as LGHDT and CDR2 as YNNKEL (reference sequence). This CDR3 comprises 21 residues. With V trimmed by 0 bases and J by 2 bases, 20 bases remained unmatched. CDR3 amino acids: CASSQEWVAGRRYYFTDTQYF. The CDR3 DNA reads as TGTGCCAGCAGCCAAGAATGGGTAGCGGGCAGACGGTATTACTTCACAGATACGCAGTATTTT.

This clonotype appeared a few times. This chain uses TRBV7-9 with TRBJ1-1; D possibly corresponds to TRBD1 (5 bases). Germline loops: CDR1 SEHNR, CDR2 FQNEAQ (reference sequence). This CDR3 spans 15 amino acids. V was clipped by 5 bases and J by 5 bases, with 18 bases between them. CDR3: CASSLTGPRRTEAFF. CDR3 DNA: TGTGCCAGCAGCCTTACAGGACCCCGCCGAACTGAAGCTTTCTTT.

This clonotype was detected many times. The chain employs TRBV7-2 and TRBJ2-3; D call uncertain. V was shortened by 3 bases and J by 4 bases, with 5 bases between the two germline ends. The germline V gene encodes CDR1 SGHTA and CDR2 FQGNSA. The CDR3 length is 12 residues. CDR3 in amino acids: CASSFWADTQYF. Here the CDR3 DNA reads TGTGCCAGCAGCTTTTGGGCAGATACGCAGTATTTT.